This T cell receptor beta chain was captured by sequencing in a study of CD8 T cells in ankylosing spondylitis. Study-wide findings and caveats: Significant enrichment of disease-linked clones was reportedly seen in matched ankylosing spondylitis synovial fluid. There was a TCR beta motif, made of several highly homologous variants, that appeared characteristic of ankylosing spondylitis blood. Earlier work had already found some motif variants in reactive arthritis synovial fluid and blood.

Generation of TCR beta libraries employed quantitative 5'-RACE incorporating molecular barcodes. One entry per CDR3 protein, called by TCRdb with MiXCR from the 5' RACE reads. The sample consists of approximately 220,000 distinct CDR3 sequences, 8% to 11% of them appearing once. This CDR3 is 14 amino acids long. Germline assignment: CDR1 SEHNR and CDR2 FQNEAQ (reference sequence). Trimming left V 5 bases short and J 6 bases short, with 15 bases between. This clonotype was found many times. The target antigen is unknown. The source material was blood, either unsorted or a sorted T cell fraction (not recorded which). This receptor was identified in a male donor with ankylosing spondylitis or in good health (not recorded which). The gene calls are TRBV7-9 and TRBJ2-3; unclear D gene. In nucleotides, the CDR3 is TGTGCCAGCAGCCCAGTTCAATCGGCGGATACGCAGTATTTT. As protein: CASSPVQSADTQYF. The full variable domain, rest sourced from reference TRBV7-9 and TRBJ2-3, is DTGVSQNPRHKITKRGQNVTFRCDPISEHNRLYWYRQTLGQGPEFLTYFQNEAQLEKSRLLSDRFSAERPKGSFSTLEIQRTEQGDSAMYLCASSPVQSADTQYFGPGTRLTVL.